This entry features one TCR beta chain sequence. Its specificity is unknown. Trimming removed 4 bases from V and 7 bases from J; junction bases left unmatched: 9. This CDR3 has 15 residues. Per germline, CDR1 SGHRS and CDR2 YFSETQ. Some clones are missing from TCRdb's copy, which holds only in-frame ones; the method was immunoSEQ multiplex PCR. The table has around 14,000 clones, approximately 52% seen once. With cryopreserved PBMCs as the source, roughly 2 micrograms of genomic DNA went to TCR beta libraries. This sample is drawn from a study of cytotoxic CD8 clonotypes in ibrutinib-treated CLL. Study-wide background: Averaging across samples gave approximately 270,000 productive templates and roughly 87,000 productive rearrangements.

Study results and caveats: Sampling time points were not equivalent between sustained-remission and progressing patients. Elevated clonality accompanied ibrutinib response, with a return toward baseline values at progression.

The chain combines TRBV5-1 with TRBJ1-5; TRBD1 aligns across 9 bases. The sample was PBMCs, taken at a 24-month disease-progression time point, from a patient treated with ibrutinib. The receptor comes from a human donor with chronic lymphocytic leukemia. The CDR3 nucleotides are TGCGCCAGCAGCCCTGGGACAGGGCGGCGACAGCCCCAGCATTTT. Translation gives CASSPGTGRRQPQHF.